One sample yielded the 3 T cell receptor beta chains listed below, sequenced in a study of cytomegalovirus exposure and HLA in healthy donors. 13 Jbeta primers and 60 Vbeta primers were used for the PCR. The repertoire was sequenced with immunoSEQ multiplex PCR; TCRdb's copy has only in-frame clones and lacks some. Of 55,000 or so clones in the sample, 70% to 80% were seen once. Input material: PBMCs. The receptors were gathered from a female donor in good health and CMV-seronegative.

CDR3 residues: CASSLGFAGADTQYF. DNA for the CDR3: TGCGCCAGCAGCCTGGGGTTTGCAGGGGCAGATACGCAGTATTTT. The rearrangement joins TRBV5-1 to TRBJ2-3, with a weak D call TRBD1 (6 bases). The CDR3 has 15 residues. V was cut by 4 bases and J by 4 bases, with 16 bases left in between. Germline lookup yields CDR1 SGHRS and CDR2 YFSETQ. The complete variable domain, with remaining parts taken from reference TRBV5-1 and TRBJ2-3, reads KAGVTQTPRYLIKTRGQQVTLSCSPISGHRSVSWYQQTPGQGLQFLFEYFSETQRNKGNFPGRFSGRQFSNSRSEMNVSTLELGDSALYLCASSLGFAGADTQYFGPGTRLTVL.

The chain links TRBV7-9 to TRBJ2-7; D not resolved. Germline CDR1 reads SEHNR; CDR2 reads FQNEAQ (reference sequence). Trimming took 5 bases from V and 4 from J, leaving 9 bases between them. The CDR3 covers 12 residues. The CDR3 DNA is TGTGCCAGCAGCCGAAAAGAGTACGAGCAGTACTTC. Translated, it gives CASSRKEYEQYF.

DNA of the CDR3: TGTGCCAGCAGCCCGACAAGGACTAGGGAGGGAAATGAGCAGTTCTTC. Translation gives CASSPTRTREGNEQFF. This sequence joins TRBV7-3 and TRBJ2-1; 7 bases are shared with TRBD2. CDR1 and CDR2 from the germline V gene are SGHTA and FQGTGA. Losses at the gene ends were 5 bases for V and 7 bases for J; bases not matched to a gene: 14. The length of the CDR3 is 16 residues.